The following is a TCR beta chain sequence with its context. Its antigen is unknown. Base qualities are not provided; no much larger clone lies one nucleotide away. This specimen belongs to a study of a mutant IDH1 vaccine in newly diagnosed glioma (dated by TCRdb to about 2021). At the level of the whole study: The approximately 33 treated patients were roughly 62% male and about 40% female, with a mean age of around 40 years. Before enrollment, patients had received standard therapy of radiotherapy alone, temozolomide alone, or radiochemotherapy with temozolomide; most received the combination. Six visits were used for peripheral blood collection: V03 (baseline), V05, V07, V10, V12 and V13. For exploratory analyses, about two dozen treated patients had longitudinal TCRB deep sequencing done wherever samples were available.

Overall results and qualifications from the work: Pseudoprogression appeared unrelated to alterations in the top peripheral T cell clonotypes detected by TCRB sequencing. Across multiple MHC alleles, vaccine-induced immune responses were seen in just over 90% of patients. The authors noted that analyses of patient blood samples could not be reproduced because of sample limitations. Availability determined which PBMC samples were chosen for TCRB deep sequencing.

The library was made by the immunoSEQ multiplex PCR assay. Following the manufacturer's protocol, the hsTCRB Kit was used to amplify rearranged TCR beta chain sequences. TCRB libraries were sequenced on an Illumina MiSeq. In the source study's methods: The proprietary platform of the kit vendor was used for demultiplexing, trimming and gene mapping. TCRdb's version of the immuneACCESS table is confined to in-frame rearrangements and falls short of the full clone set. An unresolved V gene accounts for under half of the shortfall where checked; the remainder is of unknown origin. V, J and clone size are taken as reported in that table, and D and trimming were inferred from the DNA itself. A total of roughly 70,000 clones appear in this sample, 70% to 90% of them only once. Together, the top ten hold 2.5% to 3.5% of the sample. Sample time point, as interpreted from the label and publication: baseline, week 1 (first vaccination visit). The treatment or condition label, as the study defines it: pre-vaccination baseline after standard-of-care therapy. All donors had newly diagnosed IDH1-mutant astrocytomas of WHO grade 3 or 4 that showed loss of nuclear ATRX. The samples were drawn from NOA16, a multicentre, single-arm, open-label phase I trial in Germany that tested a mutant IDH1 peptide vaccine in humans for the first time. Visit V03 blood draws served as the baseline sample for immunogenicity testing. The DNeasy Blood and Tissue Kit was used to extract genomic DNA from EDTA blood for TCRB sequencing.

The sample consisted of PBMCs, taken from a glioma patient treated with radiotherapy, temozolomide or both. This sequence originates from a man in his thirties or forties with glioma.

The DNA sequence follows: TGTGCCAGCAGCTTAAGTCACTACAGGGGAGTCTACGAGCAGTACTTC. Its protein product is CASSLSHYRGVYEQYF. The V gene is TRBV7-2 and the J gene is TRBJ2-7, with TRBD1 identical over 7 junction bases. The CDR1 and CDR2 encoded by the germline V gene are SGHTA and FQGNSA. V loses 2 bases at its end and J loses 3 bases; junction bases beyond the gene matches: 10. From cysteine to phenylalanine, the CDR3 is 16 amino acids long. Left in the record is the CDR3 DNA by itself, 48 bases read in frame from the first base.